This TCR beta chain was captured in a study of spatial heterogeneity in lung cancer. Each CDR3 protein is one row after TCRdb ran MiXCR on the 5' RACE reads. The data contain around 110,000 distinct CDR3 sequences, more than 9% of them seen just once; the ten biggest clones take up 16%. CDR3 length: 14 amino acids. Germline V gene lookup returns CDR1 MDHEN and CDR2 SYDVKM. V lost 4 bases, J lost 1 base, and 8 bases lay in between. Specified time point: blood at routine non-recurrence follow-up after resection. Material for sequencing was whole RNA from tumor, nontumor lung or frozen PBMC, left unsorted.

The chain is built from TRBV28 and TRBJ1-5, with D maybe TRBD1 (5 bases). The clonotype comes from a male donor with early-stage non-small cell lung cancer. The sequenced sample was PBMCs, obtained at follow-up. CDR3 nucleotides: TGTGCCAGCAGTTGGGGCATCAGCAATCAGCCCCAGCATTTT. This translates into CASSWGISNQPQHF.